These 21 T cell receptor beta chains were sequenced from one sample in a study of blood T cell repertoires in COVID-19. TCRdb keeps only in-frame clones here, not all; method: immunoSEQ multiplex PCR. The sample contains 270,000 or so clones, around 90% of which appear only once. Input material: peripheral blood. These receptors all come from a woman aged 60-75 years with COVID-19, enrolled during active disease.

V usage is TRBV27 and J usage is TRBJ1-6; TRBD1 matches 7 bases. CDR3 length: 17 residues. V lost 4 bases, J lost 8 bases, and 14 bases stayed unmatched. Germline V CDR1 and CDR2: MNHEY, SMNVEV (reference sequence). This CDR3 reads CASSYGLPGQRYSPLHF. The CDR3 DNA reads TGTGCCAGCAGTTATGGTCTACCGGGACAGAGATATTCACCCCTCCACTTT.

The chain couples TRBV9 to TRBJ2-5, with 11 bases lining up with TRBD2. Germline trimming cut 3 bases from V and 4 bases from J; bases unmatched to any gene: 5. The CDR3 totals 15 residues. The germline V gene encodes CDR1 SGDLS and CDR2 YYNGEE. The CDR3 here is CASSEASGGRETQYF. The CDR3, as DNA: TGTGCCAGCAGCGAAGCTAGCGGGGGGAGAGAGACCCAGTACTTC.

The genes are TRBV5-1 and TRBJ1-3, with D possibly matching TRBD1 (5 bases). V was clipped by 0 bases and J by 3 bases, with 13 bases between them. Germline values: CDR1 SGHRS, CDR2 YFSETQ. CDR3 length equals 16 residues. The CDR3 sequence is CASSLVAGVFGNTIYF. Written as DNA, the CDR3 is TGCGCCAGCAGCTTGGTAGCGGGGGTGTTTGGAAACACCATATATTTT.

The chain uses TRBV5-1 and TRBJ2-7, with a tentative D call TRBD1 (5 bases). Germline assignment: CDR1 SGHRS and CDR2 YFSETQ. CDR3 size: 14 residues. V was clipped by 4 bases and J by 1 base, with 12 bases between them. CDR3 nucleotides: TGCGCCAGCAGCCTAGACAGTTATTCCTACGAGCAGTACTTC. This gives the protein CASSLDSYSYEQYF.

This chain connects TRBV7-6 to TRBJ2-7; tentatively, D is TRBD1 (6 bases). CDR1 and CDR2 (germline): SGHVS, FNYEAQ. V was trimmed by 3 bases and J by 4 bases, leaving 19 bases between them. The CDR3 contains 16 residues. CDR3 sequence reads: CASSLGRDKGEYEQYF. For the CDR3, the DNA is TGTGCCAGCAGCTTGGGCCGGGACAAGGGGGAATACGAGCAGTACTTC. The full variable domain, with the rest looked up from reference TRBV7-6 and TRBJ2-7, is GAGVSQSPRYKVTKRGQDVALRCDPISGHVSLYWYRQALGQGPEFLTYFNYEAQQDKSGLPNDRFSAERPEGSISTLTIQRTEQRDSAMYRCASSLGRDKGEYEQYFGPGTRLTVT.

V usage is TRBV11-2 and J usage is TRBJ1-1; 10 bases are a match to TRBD1. The germline V gene encodes CDR1 SGHAT and CDR2 FQNNGV. The CDR3 extends over 16 amino acids. V lost 1 base, J lost 4 bases, and 6 bases stayed unmatched. CDR3 loop: CASSLVRTGGGTEAFF. The CDR3 DNA follows: TGTGCCAGCAGCTTAGTCCGGACAGGGGGGGGCACTGAAGCTTTCTTT.

The rearrangement joins TRBV29-1 to TRBJ2-3; 9 nucleotides line up with TRBD2. Germline CDR1 and CDR2: SQVTM and ANQGSEA. The CDR3 totals 14 residues. Unmatched junction bases numbered 6, after V lost 4 bases and J lost 4 bases. For the CDR3, the DNA is TGCAGCGTTGCTGAGGCGGGGGGGGCAGATACGCAGTATTTT. This gives the protein CSVAEAGGADTQYF.

Only one count was recorded for this clone. The chain uses TRBV25-1 and TRBJ1-6; D might be TRBD1 (5 bases). The germline CDR1 and CDR2 sequences are MGHDK and SYGVNS. The V and J ends lost 10 bases and 14 bases respectively, with 12 bases between them. This CDR3 is built from 10 residues. CDR3 sequence: CATGDFSLHF. The CDR3 DNA sequence: TGTGCCACCGGGGACTTCTCCCTCCACTTT.

The V call is TRBV5-5, the J call TRBJ1-2, with D hard to call. CDR3 length equals 13 residues. CDR1 and CDR2 (germline): SGHKS, YYEKEE (reference sequence). V was shortened by 1 base and J by 6 bases, with 10 bases between the two germline ends. The CDR3 DNA reads as TGTGCCAGCAGCTTGCTTGTCTCGGATGGCTACACCTTC. This codes for CASSLLVSDGYTF.

J is TRBJ2-5 and V is TRBV6-2 or TRBV6-3, with 12 bases matching TRBD2. Germline CDR1 reads MNHEY; CDR2 reads SVGEGT. Trimming at V came to 2 bases and at J to 3 bases, leaving 4 bases not matched to a gene. The CDR3 is 16 amino acids. The CDR3: CASSYGWTSGEETQYF. The CDR3 DNA sequence: TGTGCCAGCAGTTACGGTTGGACTAGCGGGGAAGAGACCCAGTACTTC.

This clone has only one observation. This CDR3 is CASGRDTEAFF. CDR3 in DNA: TGTGCCAGTGGCAGGGACACTGAAGCTTTCTTT. The gene calls are TRBV6-5 and TRBJ1-1; D may be TRBD1 (5 bases). The CDR3 has 11 residues. Trimming left V 9 bases short and J 3 bases short, with 8 bases between. Looked up from germline, CDR1 is MNHEY and CDR2 is SVGAGI.

The chain uses TRBV7-9 and TRBJ1-5, with 9 nucleotides matching TRBD1. The CDR3 is 12 residues long. CDR1 is SEHNR, CDR2 FQNEAQ, per germline (reference sequence). Trimming at V came to 1 base and at J to 12 bases, leaving 1 base not matched to a gene. As DNA, the CDR3 is TGTGCCAGCAGCTTAGGGACAGGGGACCAGCATTTT. Translated: CASSLGTGDQHF.

The CDR3 loop is CARGLPGIINTIYF. Written as DNA, the CDR3 is TGTGCCAGGGGGTTACCGGGGATTATAAACACCATATATTTT. V usage is TRBV6-5 and J usage is TRBJ1-3; D ambiguous. Trimming took 9 bases from V and 6 from J, leaving 18 bases between them. Germline CDR1 and CDR2: MNHEY and SVGAGI. CDR3 length: 14 residues.

This clone was found once. The chain combines TRBV7-3 with TRBJ1-1; 8 nucleotides match TRBD1. The CDR3 extends over 16 amino acids. From germline, CDR1 is SGHTA and CDR2 FQGTGA. Trimming cost V 2 bases and J 0 bases; bases outside gene matches: 5. CDR3 loop: CASSLSGGPMNTEAFF. The CDR3 DNA reads as TGTGCCAGCAGCTTATCAGGGGGCCCGATGAACACTGAAGCTTTCTTT.

The chain carries TRBV5-8 and TRBJ2-5; TRBD1 matches 9 bases. The V gene end was trimmed by 3 bases and the J gene end by 5 bases; junction bases not matched to a gene: 5. The CDR3 has 14 residues. The germline V gene has CDR1 SGHTS and CDR2 YDEGEE. In nucleotides, the CDR3 is TGTGCCAGCAGCTGGACAGGGGCCGCGGAGACCCAGTACTTC. This sequence encodes CASSWTGAAETQYF.

The chain links TRBV12-3 or TRBV12-4 to TRBJ2-7, with TRBD1 matching 8 bases. With V trimmed by 8 bases and J by 4 bases, 4 bases remained unmatched. The CDR3 contains 12 residues. CDR3 DNA: TGTGCCAGCGGACAGGGAACTTACGAGCAGTACTTC. Protein: CASGQGTYEQYF.

The chain has TRBV5-6 and TRBJ1-5; D is uncertain. V was cut by 0 bases and J by 6 bases, with 4 bases left in between. CDR3 length equals 12 residues. Germline loops: CDR1 SGHDT, CDR2 YYEEEE. The CDR3 nucleotides are TGTGCCAGCAGCTTGGGCGCTCAGCCCCAGCATTTT. As protein: CASSLGAQPQHF.

The chain uses TRBV9 and TRBJ2-5; D might be TRBD1 (5 bases). The CDR3 contains 15 residues. V shed 2 bases and J shed 2 bases, with 13 bases lying between them. Germline V gives CDR1 SGDLS, CDR2 YYNGEE. Here the CDR3 DNA reads TGTGCCAGCAGCGTTTTGTCAGGGCCGCAAGAGACCCAGTACTTC. Translating gives CASSVLSGPQETQYF.

The V call is TRBV27, the J call TRBJ2-5; possibly TRBD1 for D (6 bases). Germline-derived CDR1 and CDR2 are MNHEY and SMNVEV (reference sequence). V lost 4 bases to trimming and J lost 5 bases, with 14 bases between them. The CDR3 totals 14 residues. The CDR3, as DNA: TGTGCCAGCAGTTCAGGGGTGCCTTTTGAGACCCAGTACTTC. As protein: CASSSGVPFETQYF.

This chain connects TRBV6-5 to TRBJ1-2; tentative D call: TRBD1 (5 bases). The V end was cut by 7 bases, the J end by 3 bases, with 18 bases between. Germline CDR1 reads MNHEY; CDR2 reads SVGAGI. The CDR3 sequence is 15 residues long. This CDR3 reads CASKTLQGWDYGYTF. The CDR3 nucleotides are TGTGCCAGCAAGACTCTTCAGGGCTGGGACTATGGCTACACCTTC.

The rearrangement links TRBV28 to TRBJ2-2, with D uncertain. Germline-derived CDR1 and CDR2 are MDHEN and SYDVKM. The CDR3 covers 12 residues. V lost 5 bases and J lost 5, with 6 bases in between. For the CDR3, the DNA is TGTGCCAGCAGTCCTCGTACCGGGGAGCTGTTTTTT. Protein: CASSPRTGELFF.